In its sample, the clone carrying this T cell receptor beta chain was seen many times. Antigen unknown. V shed 6 bases and J shed 3 bases, with 11 bases lying between them. The germline V gene has CDR1 SQVTM and CDR2 ANQGSEA. The CDR3 contains 12 residues. These data belong to a study of beta chain features in type 1 diabetes. Study-wide results and caveats: PCR, the amplification step, might favor shorter templates, equally in patients and controls. Type 1 diabetes patients showed fewer insertions and more deletions at VDJ junctions.

Expressed TCRB transcripts were sequenced after all isolated RNA was converted to cDNA. The data were produced by immunoSEQ multiplex PCR, yet TCRdb's version contains in-frame clones alone and is incomplete. This sample has 130,000 to 150,000 clones, with just over 9% found just once. Every single donor gave one heparinised blood draw, and these averaged around 120 mL. Over 95% purity was reached by all sorted populations. The clonotype originates from a man aged 18 to 30 in good health. The chain has TRBV29-1 and TRBJ1-2; TRBD1 might be the D (5 bases). Material: central memory CD4+ T cells from blood. This chain's CDR3 is CSVAGVDYGYTF. As DNA, the CDR3 is TGCAGCGTCGCGGGGGTCGACTATGGCTACACCTTC. The full variable domain, completed using reference TRBV29-1 and TRBJ1-2, is SAVISQKPSRDICQRGTSLTIQCQVDSQVTMMFWYRQQPGQSLTLIATANQGSEATYESGFVIDKFPISRPNLTFSTLTVSNMSPEDSSIYLCSVAGVDYGYTFGSGTRLTVV.